A selection of T cell receptor beta chains follows, all from one sample in a study of CD4+ T cells in melanoma. Profiled with immunoSEQ multiplex PCR; TCRdb holds only in-frame clones, not every one. The sample lists 110,000 to 150,000 clones; around nine tenths were seen once. The receptors here all came from a human donor with melanoma. Each CDR3 is given with its conserved first and last residue. D genes are given only for firm matches. Some rows mark clone size as missing; the rest say once, few, many or name a class of expanded clone.

TRBJ2-7	TRBV6-1	-	once	TGTGCCAGCAGTGGTCGAGGGGCATCCTACGAGCAGTACTTC	CASSGRGASYEQYF
TRBJ1-2	TRBV4-2	-	-	TGTGCCAGCAGCCAAGAAACGGGAAAGGGCAGGTCAAACTATGGCTACACCTTC	CASSQETGKGRSNYGYTF
TRBJ1-2	TRBV18	-	-	TGTGCCAGCTCACCACCGGACAGAACAACGGCGGGTCACTATGGCTACACCTTC	CASSPPDRTTAGHYGYTF
TRBJ2-7	TRBV15	-	-	TGTGCCACCAGCAGAGACGGGGTTTACGAGCAGTACTTC	CATSRDGVYEQYF
TRBJ2-7	TRBV15	-	-	TGTGCCACCAGCAGAGACGTTACTGCGGGGGCCGGGCAGTACTTC	CATSRDVTAGAGQYF
TRBJ2-7	TRBV7-9	-	once	TGTGCCAGCAGCTTAGAGGTTTACGAGCAGTACTTC	CASSLEVYEQYF
TRBJ1-1	TRBV20-1	-	-	TGCAGTGCTAGAAGAGTAGGTGAAGCTTTCTTT	CSARRVGEAFF
TRBJ2-5	TRBV10-3	TRBD1	-	TGTGCCATCTCCGGGACAGCTCAAGAGACCCAGTACTTC	CAISGTAQETQYF
TRBJ2-7	TRBV11-2	-	-	TGTGCCAGCAGCTCACAGCTCGAGCAGTACTTC	CASSSQLEQYF
TRBJ2-5	TRBV2	TRBD1	-	TGTGCCAGCAGTAGGGACAGGGGGCTAGAGACCCAGTACTTC	CASSRDRGLETQYF
TRBJ2-2	TRBV5-4	-	-	TGTGCCAGCAGCTTGACTCAGGGGAACACCGGGGAGCTGTTTTTT	CASSLTQGNTGELFF
TRBJ1-6	TRBV6-1	TRBD1	-	TGTGCCAGCAGTGAGACAGGGCCTAGCAATTCACCCCTCCACTTT	CASSETGPSNSPLHF
TRBJ1-1	TRBV7-9	-	-	TGTGCCAGCAGTCTTTGGCGGTCCGGGAACACTGAAGCTTTCTTT	CASSLWRSGNTEAFF
TRBJ2-5	TRBV5-1	-	-	TGCGCCAGCAGCTTGTCGGGTCGGGAGACCCAGTACTTC	CASSLSGRETQYF
TRBJ1-1	TRBV2	-	-	TGTGCCAGTTTGGGGGGACTGAACACTGAAGCTTTCTTT	CASLGGLNTEAFF
TRBJ1-5	TRBV19	-	-	TGTGCCAGTAGTACCTTGGACCTCAGGGGCAATCAGCCCCAGCATTTT	CASSTLDLRGNQPQHF
TRBJ2-5	TRBV14	-	-	TGTGCCAGCAGCCAACGGGCAGACAACGACGAGACCCAGTACTTC	CASSQRADNDETQYF
TRBJ1-4	TRBV29-1	TRBD1	-	TGCAGCGTTGAAGGACAGGGGAACGAAAAACTGTTTTTT	CSVEGQGNEKLFF
TRBJ1-5	TRBV11-2	-	once	TGTGCCAGCAGCTTGGGTGTTTTTGGACACCTCAGACCTCAGCCCCAGCATTTT	CASSLGVFGHLRPQPQHF
TRBJ1-6	TRBV7-3	-	-	TGTGCCAGCAGCCGGGGACTGTCTAACTCACCCCTCCACTTT	CASSRGLSNSPLHF
TRBJ1-1	TRBV6-1	-	-	TGTGCCAGCAGGGTCCAGGGCAACACTGAAGCTTTCTTT	CASRVQGNTEAFF
TRBJ1-2	TRBV20-1	-	-	TGCAGTGCTAGAGAAGGTCGGGGCTACACCTTC	CSAREGRGYTF
TRBJ1-2	TRBV6-1	-	-	TGTGCCAGCAAAACAGGGTATGATGGCTACACCTTC	CASKTGYDGYTF
TRBJ1-1	TRBV7-9	-	-	TGTGCCACCGGACAGAACACTGAAGCTTTCTTT	CATGQNTEAFF
TRBJ2-3	TRBV5-5	TRBD2	-	TGTGCCAGCAGCTTGACGGGGCGGGGGATACGGGATACGCAGTATTTT	CASSLTGRGIRDTQYF
TRBJ1-6	TRBV6-5	TRBD1	-	TGTGCCAGCAGTTACCCCGGACAGGGTAAGGCACCCCTCCACTTT	CASSYPGQGKAPLHF
TRBJ1-2	TRBV6-5	TRBD1	once	TGTGCCAGCGCCCCGGGACAGGGGATTCATGGCTACACCTTC	CASAPGQGIHGYTF
TRBJ2-5	TRBV29-1	-	few	TGCAGCGTTGACCGGGACACCAGAGAGACCCAGTACTTC	CSVDRDTRETQYF
TRBJ2-5	TRBV5-1	-	-	TGCGCCAGCAGCTTGGTAGGCCGAGACGTATATCAAGAGACCCAGTACTTC	CASSLVGRDVYQETQYF
TRBJ2-1	TRBV4-1	TRBD2	-	TGCGCCAGCAGCCAGGGGATCCCGCGTGGAGCGGGGAGTGAGCAGTTCTTC	CASSQGIPRGAGSEQFF
TRBJ2-4	TRBV5-1	TRBD1	-	TGCGCCAGCAGCTTACATTACCGGGACAGGGAGTCTAAACGTGATGGAAACATTCAGTACTTC	CASSLHYRDRESKRDGNIQYF
TRBJ2-3	TRBV2	TRBD2	few	TGTGCCAGCCAAAAGCGGGGGGACACAGATACGCAGTATTTT	CASQKRGDTDTQYF
TRBJ2-3	TRBV2	TRBD2	-	TGTGCCAGCAGTGAGCTAGCGGGGGGGGGCACAGATACGCAGTATTTT	CASSELAGGGTDTQYF
TRBJ2-4	TRBV19	-	-	TGTGCCAGTAGTATAGATCATCGGGGAGTAAATCTAGCCAAAAACATTCAGTACTTC	CASSIDHRGVNLAKNIQYF
TRBJ1-1	TRBV18	-	-	TGTGCCAGCTCACCACCGCGTCCTGCGGCCACTGAAGCTTTCTTT	CASSPPRPAATEAFF
TRBJ2-3	TRBV7-8	-	-	TGTGCCAGCAGGTCCCAACCGAGCACAGATACGCAGTATTTT	CASRSQPSTDTQYF
TRBJ2-1	TRBV5-1	-	-	TGCGCCAGCAGCCCTAATGTGGGGTTTGGGAATGAGCAGTTCTTC	CASSPNVGFGNEQFF
TRBJ2-3	TRBV10-3	TRBD2	-	TGTGCCATCAGTGGGACGGGACTAGCGGGGGGCACAGATACGCAGTATTTT	CAISGTGLAGGTDTQYF
TRBJ2-7	TRBV5-4	TRBD2	-	TGTGCCAGCAGCCGGGGGGTCGGCTACGAGCAGTACTTC	CASSRGVGYEQYF
TRBJ1-3	TRBV9	-	-	TGTGCCAGCAGCGTAGGGGCGTTTAGCTCTGGAAACACCATATATTTT	CASSVGAFSSGNTIYF
TRBJ1-1	TRBV10-1	-	-	TGCGCCAGCACCCGACCAAGGGCAGGAGACACTGAAGCTTTCTTT	CASTRPRAGDTEAFF
TRBJ1-2	TRBV6-1	-	-	TGTGCCAGCCGACAGCCCCAGGACTATGGCTACACCTTC	CASRQPQDYGYTF
TRBJ2-2	TRBV9	TRBD2	-	TGTGCCAGCAGCGGGACTAGCACCGGGGAGCTGTTTTTT	CASSGTSTGELFF
TRBJ2-5	TRBV2	TRBD1	-	TGTGCCAGCAAGACAGGGGCCTCACTGGGGACCCAGTACTTC	CASKTGASLGTQYF
TRBJ1-1	TRBV30	-	-	TGTGCCTGGAGTAGTAGGTCGAACACTGAAGCTTTCTTT	CAWSSRSNTEAFF
TRBJ2-5	TRBV7-9	-	-	TGTGCCAGCAGCTTAAGTGGGGCCAGAGGGGAGACCCAGTACTTC	CASSLSGARGETQYF
TRBJ2-5	TRBV5-6	-	-	TGTGCCAGCAGCTTTCCCGCCGCCCCCCGCGGAGAGACCCAGTACTTC	CASSFPAAPRGETQYF
TRBJ2-5	TRBV5-4	-	-	TGTGCCAGCAATCGCGGAGGCTCGACCCAACAAGAGACCCAGTACTTC	CASNRGGSTQQETQYF
TRBJ1-5	TRBV30	-	-	TGTGCCTGGAGTGTAACCAAGGGCAATCAGCCCCAGCATTTT	CAWSVTKGNQPQHF
TRBJ2-1	TRBV5-6	TRBD1	-	TGTGCCAGCAGCGAGACCGGGACAGGGGCCTACAATGAGCAGTTCTTC	CASSETGTGAYNEQFF
TRBJ1-5	TRBV5-1	-	-	TGCGCCAGCAGCCCACAGACAGATTATAGCAATCAGCCCCAGCATTTT	CASSPQTDYSNQPQHF
TRBJ2-5	TRBV5-1	-	-	TGCGCCAGCAGCTTGATGCTTCAGGGCGGGGAGACCCAGTACTTC	CASSLMLQGGETQYF
TRBJ1-2	TRBV9	-	once	TGTGCCAGCAACAGACTCGGGACGGGGAACGGTGGCTACACCTTC	CASNRLGTGNGGYTF
TRBJ1-6	TRBV6-5	-	-	TGTGCCAGCAGCCATGGACAGACCAATTCACCCCTCCACTTT	CASSHGQTNSPLHF
TRBJ1-1	TRBV5-1	TRBD1	-	TGCGCCAGCAGCTTGGCCGAGGGACAGCGGGGAGCTTTCTTT	CASSLAEGQRGAFF
TRBJ2-3	TRBV7-9	-	once	TGTGCCAGCAGCTTAGTTATTGGACAGACAGATACGCAGTATTTT	CASSLVIGQTDTQYF
TRBJ1-1	TRBV25-1	-	-	TGTGCCAGCAGTGAATCGGGGTCGCGCACTGAAGCTTTCTTT	CASSESGSRTEAFF
TRBJ2-3	TRBV25-1	-	-	TGTGCCAGCAGTGTATACTTCAATGGGGGCGCATCAGATACGCAGTATTTT	CASSVYFNGGASDTQYF